The clone carrying this TCR beta chain was found once. TCRdb's table, derived via immunoSEQ multiplex PCR, lists solely in-frame clones and lacks some. The sample lists 65,000 to 95,000 clones, around 87% occurring once. The sample belongs to a study of control samples from healthy donors and cancer patients. This clonotype was obtained from a man between 50 and 59 years old in good health. Specimen: blood.

The CDR3 here is CASSLAQGMNTEAFF. In DNA, the CDR3 is TGTGCCAGCAGCTTAGCGCAGGGTATGAACACTGAAGCTTTCTTT. The J gene is TRBJ1-1, the V gene TRBV7-9, with TRBD1 as a possible D gene (5 bases). V gave up 0 bases and J gave up 0 bases, with 8 bases separating them. This CDR3 has 15 residues. CDR1 and CDR2 (germline): SEHNR, FQNEAQ (reference sequence).